This entry features one T cell receptor beta chain sequence. Its antigen is not identified. Profiling relied on immunoSEQ multiplex PCR, and the TCRdb table lists in-frame clones only, not all of them. The table includes about 54,000 clones, about 80% detected once. This CDR3 contains 15 residues. Germline CDR1 and CDR2: LNHDA and SQIVND (reference sequence). Trimming took 2 bases from V and 0 from J, leaving 11 bases between them. This sample is drawn from a study of a mutant IDH1 vaccine in newly diagnosed glioma. Background on the study: Initiation of the vaccine course occurred 4-6 weeks after radiotherapy alone, or alongside temozolomide cycles. Previous care, which was radiotherapy, temozolomide, or both, most often involved both.

Overall study findings and caveats: Of all patients, around 94% showed vaccine-induced immune responses.

Sample time point: week 23, last vaccination. Topical imiquimod was applied with each vaccine dose, which held 300 ug of mutant IDH1 20-mer peptide. Each of the donors came in with new WHO grade 3 or 4 astrocytomas that were IDH1-mutant and ATRX-lost. The sequencing used PBMCs, collected from a glioma patient whose treatment included an IDH1 peptide vaccine. The gene calls are TRBV19 and TRBJ2-7, with D perhaps TRBD1 or TRBD2 (7 bases each). This receptor was obtained from a middle-aged man with glioma. The CDR3 loop reads CASSITGEGSYEQYF. CDR3 bases: TGTGCCAGTAGTATAACAGGGGAGGGCTCCTACGAGCAGTACTTC.